The clone carrying this T cell receptor beta chain was seen only a few times. The sample belongs to a study of response to subunit inactivated influenza vaccine. Via MiXCR, TCRdb re-called the RT-PCR reads, giving one row per CDR3 protein. The data show just under 550,000 distinct CDR3 sequences, roughly 23% seen once. The same specimen was also included in a second study, on T cells expressing NK-cell markers. As that report states: In generating TCR beta cDNA, 5'RACE template switching with UMIs was used.

This receptor was identified in a man aged 45-65 years who received an inactivated influenza vaccine. The sample consisted of CD4+ T cells sorted from PBMCs, taken about 11 days after vaccination.

Here the CDR3 DNA reads TGTGCCAGCAGCATAGGATATCGGACGGACAATGAGCAGTTCTTC. As protein: CASSIGYRTDNEQFF. The chain employs TRBV12-3 or TRBV12-4 and TRBJ2-1, with unresolved D. V lost 6 bases to trimming and J lost 5 bases, with 17 bases between them. The CDR3 length is 15 residues.